Listed below are T cell receptor beta chains from one sample, sequenced in a study of Graves' ophthalmopathy and Graves' hyperthyroidism. TCRdb reprocessed the multiplex PCR reads with MiXCR, giving one entry per CDR3 protein. The table shows over a million distinct CDR3 sequences, with about two fifths occurring only once. Source material: peripheral blood or thyroid tissue (not recorded which). These receptors were obtained from an adult man with Graves' hyperthyroidism. The CDR3 runs from the conserved cysteine through the conserved F or W. Fields, in order: D gene, clone size, V gene, J gene, CDR3 DNA, CDR3 protein. The D gene is left open where the match is weak. Some rows mark clone size as missing; the rest say once, few, many or name a class of expanded clone.

d_call: -; clone_size: -; v_call: TRBV7-2; j_call: TRBJ1-2; cdr3_nt: TGTGCCCTCATAGGGGGGGTGCATGGCTACACCTTC; cdr3_aa: CALIGGVHGYTF
d_call: TRBD1; clone_size: -; v_call: TRBV10-3; j_call: TRBJ1-1; cdr3_nt: TGTGCCATCAGGGGAACAGGGGGACTCACTGAAGCTTTCTTT; cdr3_aa: CAIRGTGGLTEAFF
d_call: TRBD1; clone_size: -; v_call: TRBV19; j_call: TRBJ1-1; cdr3_nt: TGTGCCAGTAGTCTCCGCTCAGGGGGCACTGAAGCTTTCTTT; cdr3_aa: CASSLRSGGTEAFF
d_call: -; clone_size: -; v_call: TRBV29-1; j_call: TRBJ1-1; cdr3_nt: TGCAGCGGGAGACAGTTACCGAACACTGAAGCTTTCTTT; cdr3_aa: CSGRQLPNTEAFF
d_call: -; clone_size: -; v_call: TRBV7-2; j_call: TRBJ2-5; cdr3_nt: TGTGCCAGCAGCCCCCGCCCGGGACACACAAACACCGGGGAGACCCAGTACTTC; cdr3_aa: CASSPRPGHTNTGETQYF
d_call: -; clone_size: many; v_call: TRBV12-3/TRBV12-4; j_call: TRBJ1-5; cdr3_nt: TGTGCCAGCACCCGGGCCGCGGGCAATCAGCCCCAGCATTTT; cdr3_aa: CASTRAAGNQPQHF
d_call: -; clone_size: many; v_call: TRBV7-9; j_call: TRBJ2-5; cdr3_nt: TGTGCCAGCAGCTTCCCAAGACAAGAGACCCAGTACTTC; cdr3_aa: CASSFPRQETQYF
d_call: -; clone_size: many; v_call: TRBV13; j_call: TRBJ1-1; cdr3_nt: TGTGCCAGCAGCTCAGGGATCCCTGAAGCTTTCTTT; cdr3_aa: CASSSGIPEAFF
d_call: -; clone_size: -; v_call: TRBV20-1; j_call: TRBJ2-7; cdr3_nt: TGCAGTGCTCTCTCCTTGCTCCGAAAGGTAGCCTACGAGCAGTACTTC; cdr3_aa: CSALSLLRKVAYEQYF
d_call: -; clone_size: many; v_call: TRBV25-1; j_call: TRBJ1-1; cdr3_nt: TGTGCCAGCAGTGAGTTCACTGAAGCTTTCTTT; cdr3_aa: CASSEFTEAFF
d_call: -; clone_size: many; v_call: TRBV19; j_call: TRBJ2-7; cdr3_nt: TGTGCCAGTAGTGGAGCTTTGGGCAGGGTCTACGAGCAGTACTTC; cdr3_aa: CASSGALGRVYEQYF
d_call: TRBD1; clone_size: few; v_call: TRBV4-1; j_call: TRBJ2-7; cdr3_nt: TGCGCCAGCAGCCAAGAAGGTTCCGGGACAGGGATGTCCTACGAGCAGTACTTC; cdr3_aa: CASSQEGSGTGMSYEQYF
d_call: TRBD1; clone_size: -; v_call: TRBV20-1; j_call: TRBJ2-7; cdr3_nt: TGCAGTGCTAGAGAGTCACAGGGGGCAGGGGAGCAGTACTTC; cdr3_aa: CSARESQGAGEQYF
d_call: -; clone_size: -; v_call: TRBV7-9; j_call: TRBJ2-5; cdr3_nt: TGTGCCAGCAGCCAAGGGGGGCTAGAAGGGGAGACCCAGTACTTC; cdr3_aa: CASSQGGLEGETQYF
d_call: -; clone_size: -; v_call: TRBV9; j_call: TRBJ2-2; cdr3_nt: TGTGCCAGCAGCCAGTGGGGATCCGGGGAGCTGTTTTTT; cdr3_aa: CASSQWGSGELFF
d_call: -; clone_size: -; v_call: TRBV24-1; j_call: TRBJ1-2; cdr3_nt: TGTGCCACCAGTTACTCCTCCGGATATGGCTACACCTTC; cdr3_aa: CATSYSSGYGYTF
d_call: -; clone_size: few; v_call: TRBV20-1; j_call: TRBJ2-7; cdr3_nt: TGCAGTGCTGGGTACTCCCAGACCACCTACGAGCAGTACTTC; cdr3_aa: CSAGYSQTTYEQYF
d_call: TRBD2; clone_size: -; v_call: TRBV20-1; j_call: TRBJ2-7; cdr3_nt: TGCAGTGCTAGGACCGGGACTAGCCCTTACGAGCAGTACTTC; cdr3_aa: CSARTGTSPYEQYF
d_call: TRBD2; clone_size: -; v_call: TRBV10-3; j_call: TRBJ2-5; cdr3_nt: TGTGCCATCAGGGGAGGACCTGGACTAGCGAGCCAAGAGACCCAGTACTTC; cdr3_aa: CAIRGGPGLASQETQYF
d_call: -; clone_size: many; v_call: TRBV24-1; j_call: TRBJ2-2; cdr3_nt: TGTGCCACCAGCAGGAATACCGGCACCGGGGAGCTGTTTTTT; cdr3_aa: CATSRNTGTGELFF
d_call: -; clone_size: -; v_call: TRBV20-1; j_call: TRBJ1-5; cdr3_nt: TGCAGTGCTATTTGGGGAGGGTATAGCAATCAGCCCCAGCATTTT; cdr3_aa: CSAIWGGYSNQPQHF
d_call: TRBD1; clone_size: few; v_call: TRBV7-9; j_call: TRBJ2-7; cdr3_nt: TGTGCCAGCACCCCGGACAGGGGCGGTATGGGCGAGCAGTACTTC; cdr3_aa: CASTPDRGGMGEQYF
d_call: TRBD1; clone_size: many; v_call: TRBV5-1; j_call: TRBJ2-7; cdr3_nt: TGCGCCAGCAGCGTGGGGACAGCAAACTACGAGCAGTACTTC; cdr3_aa: CASSVGTANYEQYF